The rows below give T cell receptor beta chains drawn from one sample of a study of shared clonotypes between healthy human individuals. The assay was immunoSEQ multiplex PCR, and TCRdb's table has in-frame clones only and misses some. Of 2 million to 2.5 million clones detected, approximately 96% appear once; the ten largest clones hold more than 0.1%. Sequences were obtained from naive CD4+ T cells sorted from blood. These receptors all stem from a man between 18 and 35 years old in good health. Each CDR3 is given with its conserved first and last residue. The D gene is left open where the match is weak. The size of a clone is reported for some rows only, either as once, few or many, or as a class for expanded clones.

v_gene,abundance,j_gene,d_gene,len,CDR3nt,CDR3aa
TRBV4-1,-,TRBJ2-7,TRBD1,15,TGCGCCAGCAGCCAAGAAGGGACAGATCCCTACGAGCAGTACTTC,CASSQEGTDPYEQYF
TRBV7-9,-,TRBJ2-7,-,15,TGTGCCAGCAGCTTAGGGGCTAGCGTGCCTTTGGAGCAGTACTTC,CASSLGASVPLEQYF
TRBV11-2,-,TRBJ2-5,TRBD2,16,TGTGCCAGCAGCTTAGGGGCTAGCGGATTACAAGAGACCCAGTACTTC,CASSLGASGLQETQYF
TRBV9,once,TRBJ2-3,TRBD1,15,TGTGCCAGCAGCGTGTCGGGACAGGGGTCAGATACGCAGTATTTT,CASSVSGQGSDTQYF
TRBV15,once,TRBJ2-1,-,13,TGTGCCACCAGCGGTCAAGTGGGCAATGAGCAGTTCTTC,CATSGQVGNEQFF
TRBV6-1,-,TRBJ2-1,-,15,TGTGCCAGCAGTGACCCTCGGGACAATCACAATGAGCAGTTCTTC,CASSDPRDNHNEQFF
TRBV7-6,-,TRBJ2-3,TRBD2,15,TGTGCCAGCAGCCCGTATAGCGGGGGGGTAGATACGCAGTATTTT,CASSPYSGGVDTQYF
TRBV10-3,-,TRBJ1-2,-,15,TGTGCCATCAGTGGGGGACAACCTCGAGGCTATGGCTACACCTTC,CAISGGQPRGYGYTF
TRBV7-9,-,TRBJ2-1,-,15,TGTGCCAGCAGCTCAACAGTGCTGGAGGCCGGAAAGCAGCTCTTC,CASSSTVLEAGKQLF
TRBV6-5,-,TRBJ1-1,-,11,TGTGCCAGCAGCGATTGGACTGAAGCTTTCTTT,CASSDWTEAFF